The sequence of this T cell receptor beta chain was determined in a study of identical twins. This clonotype was found a few times. Its antigen is as yet unknown. Study results and caveats: Cross-sectional statistics, not tracking of the same donors, supported the conclusions. Monozygotic twin pairs showed more out-of-frame TCR alpha sharing than models estimated.

TCRdb itself ran the 5' RACE reads through MiXCR, one entry per CDR3 protein. The sample carries 550,000 to 800,000 distinct CDR3 sequences, roughly 6.6% recorded once. CDR3 length equals 14 residues. The V gene's germline CDR1 is SNHLY and CDR2 FYNNEI. With 6 bases clipped from V and 5 bases from J, the junction kept 6 bases outside the gene matches. This sample also appeared in a second study, on yellow fever vaccine responses in identical twins.

The chain employs TRBV2 and TRBJ1-5; 8 bases are shared with TRBD1. Specimen: PBMCs. The clonotype was recovered from a woman younger than 35 in good health. The CDR3 sequence: CASSGQGVDQPQHF. For the CDR3, the DNA is TGTGCCAGCAGCGGACAGGGCGTTGATCAGCCCCAGCATTTT.